This entry is about one TCR beta chain. As originally analysed: Estimates of nucleated cell counts were drawn from the amplification of reference gene primers. The protocol was immunoSEQ multiplex PCR, while the TCRdb copy is restricted to in-frame clones and leaves out a portion. From that table come the V and J calls and clone size; the DNA was used to work out D and trimming. Altogether some 98,000 clones are present, roughly 84% being singletons, with the ten largest covering about 25%. V lost 2 bases to trimming and J lost 7 bases, with 9 bases between them. Germline V gene data show CDR1 as MGHDK and CDR2 as SYGVNS. This CDR3 comprises 12 residues. The data were taken from a study of blood T cell repertoires in COVID-19.

The clonotype originates from a man aged 55 to 70 with acute or convalescent COVID-19. The source material was peripheral blood. This sequence joins TRBV25-1 and TRBJ2-7; perhaps TRBD1 as D (7 bases). The CDR3 spells CASSEQGGEQYF. CDR3 sequence (DNA): TGTGCCAGCAGTGAACAGGGGGGTGAGCAGTACTTC.